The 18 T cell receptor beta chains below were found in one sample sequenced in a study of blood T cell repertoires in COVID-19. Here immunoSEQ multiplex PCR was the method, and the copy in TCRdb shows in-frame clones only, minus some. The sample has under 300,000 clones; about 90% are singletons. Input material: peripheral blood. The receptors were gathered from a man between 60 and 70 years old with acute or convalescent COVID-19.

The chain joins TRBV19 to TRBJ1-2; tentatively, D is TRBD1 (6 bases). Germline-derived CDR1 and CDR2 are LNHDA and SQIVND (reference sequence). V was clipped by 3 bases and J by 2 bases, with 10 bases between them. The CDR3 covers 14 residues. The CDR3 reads CASSIPDRNYGYTF. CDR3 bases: TGTGCCAGTAGTATCCCCGACAGGAACTATGGCTACACCTTC.

CDR3: CASSLAPRETQYF. The CDR3 DNA sequence: TGTGCCAGCAGTTTAGCGCCGAGAGAGACCCAGTACTTC. The J gene is TRBJ2-5, the V gene TRBV12-3 or TRBV12-4, with no clear D. This CDR3 has 13 residues. The V gene lost 0 bases and the J gene lost 4 bases, with 6 bases spanning the gap.

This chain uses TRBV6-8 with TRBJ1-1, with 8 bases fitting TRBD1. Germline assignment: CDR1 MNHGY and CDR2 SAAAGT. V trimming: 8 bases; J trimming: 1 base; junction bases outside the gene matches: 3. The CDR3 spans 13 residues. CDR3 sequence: CASSGQGNTEAFF. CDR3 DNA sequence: TGTGCCAGCTCTGGACAGGGGAACACTGAAGCTTTCTTT.

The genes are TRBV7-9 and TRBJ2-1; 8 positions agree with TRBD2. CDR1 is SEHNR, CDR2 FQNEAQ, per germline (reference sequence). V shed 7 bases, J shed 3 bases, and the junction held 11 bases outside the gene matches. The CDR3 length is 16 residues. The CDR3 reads CASTHGIRGGYNEQFF. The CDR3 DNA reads TGTGCCAGCACCCATGGGATCCGGGGGGGCTACAATGAGCAGTTCTTC.

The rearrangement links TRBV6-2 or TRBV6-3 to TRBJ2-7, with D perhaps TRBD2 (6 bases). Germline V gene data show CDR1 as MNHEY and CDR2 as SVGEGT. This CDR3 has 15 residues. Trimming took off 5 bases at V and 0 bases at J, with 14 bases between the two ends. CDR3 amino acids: CASSVAGPDSYEQYF. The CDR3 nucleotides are TGTGCCAGCAGTGTCGCGGGACCTGACTCCTACGAGCAGTACTTC.

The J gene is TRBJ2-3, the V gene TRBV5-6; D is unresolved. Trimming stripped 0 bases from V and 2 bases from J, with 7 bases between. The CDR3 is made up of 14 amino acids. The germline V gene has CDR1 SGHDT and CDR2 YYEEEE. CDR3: CASSLDRFTDTQYF. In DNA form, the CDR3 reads TGTGCCAGCAGCTTGGACAGATTCACAGATACGCAGTATTTT.

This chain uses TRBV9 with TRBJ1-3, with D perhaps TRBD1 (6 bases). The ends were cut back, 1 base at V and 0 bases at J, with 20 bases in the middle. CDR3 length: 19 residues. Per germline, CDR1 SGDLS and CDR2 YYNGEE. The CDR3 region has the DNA TGTGCCAGCAGCGTAATCGGCGACCTGGGAGGGGGCTCTGGAAACACCATATATTTT. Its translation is CASSVIGDLGGGSGNTIYF.

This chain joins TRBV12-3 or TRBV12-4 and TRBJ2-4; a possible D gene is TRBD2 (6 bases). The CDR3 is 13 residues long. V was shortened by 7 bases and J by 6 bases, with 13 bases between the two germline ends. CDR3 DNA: TGTGCCAGCACCTCGGGGGTCACAAACATTCAGTACTTC. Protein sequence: CASTSGVTNIQYF.

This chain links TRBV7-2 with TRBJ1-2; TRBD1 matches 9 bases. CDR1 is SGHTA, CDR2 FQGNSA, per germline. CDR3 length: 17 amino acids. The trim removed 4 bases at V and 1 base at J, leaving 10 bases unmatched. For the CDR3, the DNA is TGTGCCAGCAGCTCCTCACAGGGGGCAGGGCTTAACTATGGCTACACCTTC. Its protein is CASSSSQGAGLNYGYTF.

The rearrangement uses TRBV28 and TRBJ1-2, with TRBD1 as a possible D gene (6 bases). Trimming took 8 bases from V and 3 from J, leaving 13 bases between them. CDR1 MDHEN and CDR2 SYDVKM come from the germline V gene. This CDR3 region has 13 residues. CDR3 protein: CASGGARYYGYTF. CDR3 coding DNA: TGTGCCAGCGGGGGGGCTCGGTACTATGGCTACACCTTC.

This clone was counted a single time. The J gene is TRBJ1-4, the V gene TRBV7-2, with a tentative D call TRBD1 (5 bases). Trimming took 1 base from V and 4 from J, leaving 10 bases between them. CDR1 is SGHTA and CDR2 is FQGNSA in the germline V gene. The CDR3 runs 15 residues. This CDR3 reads CASSLGGRVNEKLFF. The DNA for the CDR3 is TGTGCCAGCAGCTTAGGCGGCAGGGTTAATGAAAAACTGTTTTTT.

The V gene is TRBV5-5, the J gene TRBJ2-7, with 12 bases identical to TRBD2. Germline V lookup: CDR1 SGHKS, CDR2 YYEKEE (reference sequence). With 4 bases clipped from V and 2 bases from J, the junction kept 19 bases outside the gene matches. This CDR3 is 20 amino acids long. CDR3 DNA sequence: TGTGCCAGCAGCGGGGAGGGCACGCTAGGGACTAGCGGGCCCCCCTACGAGCAGTACTTC. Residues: CASSGEGTLGTSGPPYEQYF.

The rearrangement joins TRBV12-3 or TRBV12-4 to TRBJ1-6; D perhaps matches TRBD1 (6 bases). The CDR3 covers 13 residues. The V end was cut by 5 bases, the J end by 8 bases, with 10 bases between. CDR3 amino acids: CASSAEGDSPLHF. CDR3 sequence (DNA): TGTGCCAGCAGTGCCGAGGGGGATTCACCCCTCCACTTT.

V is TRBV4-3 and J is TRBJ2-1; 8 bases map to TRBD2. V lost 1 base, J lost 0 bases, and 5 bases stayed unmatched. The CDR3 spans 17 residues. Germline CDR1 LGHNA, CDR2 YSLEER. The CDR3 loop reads CASSQVYGRASYNEQFF. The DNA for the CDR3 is TGCGCCAGCAGCCAAGTGTACGGGAGGGCCTCCTACAATGAGCAGTTCTTC.

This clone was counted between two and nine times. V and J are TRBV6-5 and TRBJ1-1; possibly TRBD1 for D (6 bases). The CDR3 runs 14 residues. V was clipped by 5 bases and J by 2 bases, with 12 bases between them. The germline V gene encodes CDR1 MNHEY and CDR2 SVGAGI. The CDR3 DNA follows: TGTGCCAGCAGTCCGACAGGCGCCAACACTGAAGCTTTCTTT. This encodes CASSPTGANTEAFF.

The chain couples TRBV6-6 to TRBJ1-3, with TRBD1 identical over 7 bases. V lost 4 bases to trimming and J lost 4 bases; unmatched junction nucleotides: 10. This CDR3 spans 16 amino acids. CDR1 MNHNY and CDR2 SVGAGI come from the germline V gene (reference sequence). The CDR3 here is CASSLNPGQRGNTIYF. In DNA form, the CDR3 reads TGTGCCAGCAGTTTAAACCCGGGACAGAGAGGAAACACCATATATTTT.

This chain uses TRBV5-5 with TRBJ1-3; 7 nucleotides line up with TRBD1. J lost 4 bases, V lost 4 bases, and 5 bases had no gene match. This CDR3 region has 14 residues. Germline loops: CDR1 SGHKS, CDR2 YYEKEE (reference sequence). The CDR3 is CASSLQTGGNTIYF. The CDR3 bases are TGTGCCAGCAGCCTACAGACAGGGGGAAACACCATATATTTT.

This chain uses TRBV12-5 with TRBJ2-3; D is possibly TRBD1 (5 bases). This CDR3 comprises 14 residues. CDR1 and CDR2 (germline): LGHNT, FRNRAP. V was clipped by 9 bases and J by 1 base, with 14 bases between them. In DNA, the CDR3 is TGTGCTAGCTCCCAGGGTAGGCGCACAGATACGCAGTATTTT. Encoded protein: CASSQGRRTDTQYF.